This T cell receptor (beta chain) came from a study of blood T cell repertoires in COVID-19 (dated by TCRdb to about 2020). As for the study more broadly: The collaborator samples originated in the United States, Italy and Spain and spanned the acute and convalescent phases of COVID-19. Where HLA class I and class II types were available, the types were taken from metadata supplied by the sample provider, not from assay-based typing. The sample metadata nearly always contained a de-identified subject ID, COVID-19 status, age in years and sex. The repertoires were made available in a free public database intended to serve as a resource for research on the immune response to SARS-CoV-2. Deeply sampled blood TCRbeta repertoires from subjects exposed to, actively infected with, or recovered from COVID-19 were included in the dataset. Samples came from the ongoing ImmuneRACE study (first 160 participants) plus 1,254 subjects from 6 global collaborators. The prospective study material was composed of cDNA or gDNA derived from T cells, B-cell-depleted T cells, or PBMCs. What the authors observed across the whole study: How much clinical and demographic metadata was included differed by source and by participant, and the metadata was provided uncurated.

From a lookup of the germline V gene, CDR1 and CDR2 are SGDLS and YYNGEE. V sheds 3 bases and J sheds 4 bases, leaving 13 bases between their ends. Including cysteine and phenylalanine, the CDR3 has 14 amino acids. The sequence is cut down to CDR3 DNA, 42 bases in frame from base 1. The collaborating institutions used their own protocols to collect whole blood in K2EDTA tubes. Collaborator samples were shipped for TCRbeta analysis as frozen whole blood, isolated PBMCs, or DNA extracted from either sample type. This clone was seen just once. This clone's antigen is unknown. It has no much larger one-base neighbor in the sample; base qualities were not kept. TCRbeta CDR3 regions were amplified from genomic DNA by means of the immunoSEQ Assay, a bias-controlled multiplex PCR. In the authors' own workflow: The number of nucleated cells in each sample was estimated by amplification of reference gene primers within the assay. To quantify the absolute abundance of each unique TCRbeta CDR3 rearrangement, sequence reads were collapsed and filtered. For each sample, productive Simpson clonality was calculated by taking the square root of Simpson's diversity index across productive rearrangements. TCRdb mirrors the immuneACCESS table, restricted to in-frame sequences. Some clones are absent from its copies; in checked studies, under half trace to an unresolved V gene, and the reason for the others is unknown. V, J and clone size were drawn from that table, and D and trimming were deduced from the DNA. Counted in this sample were roughly 81,000 clones; approximately 82% of them appeared once. The ten largest clonotypes hold 39% of the sample.

This chain joins TRBV9 to TRBJ2-5; a tentative D call is TRBD1 (6 bases match). The sequence derives from an elderly man with active or convalescent COVID-19. The sample taken for sequencing was peripheral blood. Read as DNA, the sequence is TGTGCCAGCAGCGGAGGACAGCTAGGAGAGACCCAGTACTTC. This gives the protein CASSGGQLGETQYF.